This T cell receptor (beta chain) emerged from a study of blood T cell repertoires in COVID-19 (dated by TCRdb to the early 2020s). Background on the whole study: Samples from collaborators originated in the United States, Italy and Spain and spanned both the acute and convalescent phases of COVID-19. Subjects who had been exposed to COVID-19, were actively infected with it, or had recovered from it provided the deeply sampled blood TCRbeta repertoires that made up the dataset. The material from the prospective study consisted of cDNA or gDNA derived from T cells, B-cell-depleted T cells, or PBMCs. A de-identified subject ID, COVID-19 status, age in years and sex were almost always included in the sample metadata. Samples came from the ongoing ImmuneRACE study (first 160 participants) plus 1,254 subjects from 6 global collaborators. The repertoires were released in a freely available public database intended as a resource for research on the immune response to SARS-CoV-2. HLA class I and class II types, where available, came from metadata supplied by the sample provider rather than from assay-based typing.

With respect to this clone: Its antigen has not been determined. Qualities for individual bases were not recorded, and no much larger clone is one base off.

The immunoSEQ Assay, a bias-controlled multiplex PCR, was used to amplify TCRbeta CDR3 regions from genomic DNA. The published analysis was carried out like this. Nucleated cell counts per sample were estimated from amplification of reference gene primers within the assay. Sequence reads were collapsed and filtered to measure the absolute abundance of every unique TCRbeta CDR3 rearrangement. For each sample, productive Simpson clonality was calculated by taking the square root of Simpson's diversity index across productive rearrangements. The table was pulled from immuneACCESS by TCRdb, which kept in-frame rearrangements only. Such tables lose some clones; where checked, under half of the loss comes from unresolved V genes, and the rest has no known cause. Clonal size and the V and J genes are those of that table, whereas D and trimming came from the DNA. The sample contains around 140,000 clones, roughly 90% of them found a single time. Roughly 2.2% of the sample rests with the top ten.

Taken from the germline V gene, the CDR1 and CDR2 loops are MNHEY and SVGAGI. The CDR3, from cysteine to phenylalanine, totals 14 residues. Only the CDR3 region is kept as DNA, spanning 42 bases read in frame from base 1. The junction shows trimming of 6 bases on V and 1 base on J, plus 13 bases between the germline ends. Whole blood was collected in K2EDTA tubes by collaborating institutions according to the institutions' own protocols. For TCRbeta analysis, collaborator samples were shipped as frozen whole blood, as isolated PBMCs, or as DNA extracted from either sample type. Study-wide conclusions, independent of this receptor: Clinical and demographic metadata were provided uncurated, with the amount varying by source and participant.

The clonotype was recovered from a man aged 70-80 years with active COVID-19. The rearrangement combines TRBV6-5 with TRBJ2-7, with the D gene not clear enough to name. The sample taken for sequencing was peripheral blood. The CDR3 sequence is CASRVEYVSYEQYF. The DNA sequence is given as TGTGCCAGCAGGGTCGAGTATGTATCCTACGAGCAGTACTTC.